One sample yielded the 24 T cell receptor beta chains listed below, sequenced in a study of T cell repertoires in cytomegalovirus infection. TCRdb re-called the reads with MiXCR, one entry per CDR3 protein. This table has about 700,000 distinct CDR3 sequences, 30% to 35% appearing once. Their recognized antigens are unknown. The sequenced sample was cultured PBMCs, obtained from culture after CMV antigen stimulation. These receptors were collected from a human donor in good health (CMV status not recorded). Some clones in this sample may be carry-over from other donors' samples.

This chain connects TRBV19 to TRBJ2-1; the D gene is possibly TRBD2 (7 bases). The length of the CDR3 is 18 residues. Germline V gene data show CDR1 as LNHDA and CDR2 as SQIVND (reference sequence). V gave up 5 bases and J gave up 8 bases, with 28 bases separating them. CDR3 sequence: CASSGSGSGGGAQDEQFF. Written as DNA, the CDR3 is TGTGCCAGTAGTGGGAGCGGTTCGGGTGGGGGGGCACAGGATGAGCAGTTCTTC.

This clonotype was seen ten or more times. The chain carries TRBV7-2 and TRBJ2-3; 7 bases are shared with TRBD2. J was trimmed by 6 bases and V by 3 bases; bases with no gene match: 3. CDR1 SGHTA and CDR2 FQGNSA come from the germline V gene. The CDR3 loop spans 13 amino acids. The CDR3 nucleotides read TGTGCCAGCAGCTTGGTGGGGGGGGATACGCAGTATTTT. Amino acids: CASSLVGGDTQYF.

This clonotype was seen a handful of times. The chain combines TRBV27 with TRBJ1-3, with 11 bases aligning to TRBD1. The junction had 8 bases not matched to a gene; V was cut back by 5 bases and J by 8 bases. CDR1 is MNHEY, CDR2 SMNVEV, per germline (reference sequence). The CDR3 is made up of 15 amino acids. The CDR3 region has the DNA TGTGCCAGCAGTCGAAAACCGGGACAGGGGGACACCATATATTTT. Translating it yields CASSRKPGQGDTIYF.

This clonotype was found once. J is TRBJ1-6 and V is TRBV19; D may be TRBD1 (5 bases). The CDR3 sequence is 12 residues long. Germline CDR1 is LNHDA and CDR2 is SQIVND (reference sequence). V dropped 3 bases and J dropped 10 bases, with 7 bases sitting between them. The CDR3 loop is CASSMEGSPLHF. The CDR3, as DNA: TGTGCCAGTAGTATGGAGGGGTCACCCCTCCACTTT.

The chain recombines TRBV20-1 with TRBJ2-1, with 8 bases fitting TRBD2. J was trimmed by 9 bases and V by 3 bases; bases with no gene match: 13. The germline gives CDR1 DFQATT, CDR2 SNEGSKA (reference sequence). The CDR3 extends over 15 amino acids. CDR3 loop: CSARTLTSDAAEQFF. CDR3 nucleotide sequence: TGCAGTGCTAGGACTTTGACTAGCGATGCGGCTGAGCAGTTCTTC.

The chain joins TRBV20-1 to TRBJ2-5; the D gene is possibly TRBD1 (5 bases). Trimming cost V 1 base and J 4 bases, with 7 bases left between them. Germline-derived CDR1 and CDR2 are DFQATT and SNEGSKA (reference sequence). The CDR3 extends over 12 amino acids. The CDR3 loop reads CSARVQGETQYF. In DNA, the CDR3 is TGCAGTGCTAGAGTTCAGGGAGAGACCCAGTACTTC.

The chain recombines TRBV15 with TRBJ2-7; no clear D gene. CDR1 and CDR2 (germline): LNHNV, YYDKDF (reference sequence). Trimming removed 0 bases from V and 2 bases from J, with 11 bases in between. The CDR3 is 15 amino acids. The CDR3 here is CATSRDLNTAYEQYF. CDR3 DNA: TGTGCCACCAGCAGAGATCTTAACACGGCCTACGAGCAGTACTTC.

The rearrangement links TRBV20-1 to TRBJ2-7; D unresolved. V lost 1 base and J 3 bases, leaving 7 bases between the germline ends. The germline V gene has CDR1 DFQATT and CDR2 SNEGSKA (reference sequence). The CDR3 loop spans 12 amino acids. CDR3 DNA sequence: TGCAGTGCTAGAGGGAACTACTACGAGCAGTACTTC. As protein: CSARGNYYEQYF.

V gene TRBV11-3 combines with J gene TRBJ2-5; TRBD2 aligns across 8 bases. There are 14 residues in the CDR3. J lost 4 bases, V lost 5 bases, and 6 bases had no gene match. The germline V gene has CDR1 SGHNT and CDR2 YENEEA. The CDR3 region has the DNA TGTGCCAGCAGCCCGGCGCGGGGGGTAGAGACCCAGTACTTC. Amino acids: CASSPARGVETQYF.

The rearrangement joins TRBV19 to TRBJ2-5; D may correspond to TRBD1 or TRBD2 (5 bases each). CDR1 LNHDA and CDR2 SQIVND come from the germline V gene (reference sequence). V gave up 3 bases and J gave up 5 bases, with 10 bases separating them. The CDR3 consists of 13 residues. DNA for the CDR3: TGTGCCAGTAGTATTTCCAGGGACGAGACCCAGTACTTC. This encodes CASSISRDETQYF.

The CDR3 DNA sequence: TGTGCCAGCAGCCCCCCGCGCAGAACAGATACGCAGTATTTT. Translated, it gives CASSPPRRTDTQYF. The chain is built from TRBV9 and TRBJ2-3; D is undetermined. Germline V gene data show CDR1 as SGDLS and CDR2 as YYNGEE. Trimming left V 4 bases short and J 3 bases short, with 12 bases between. This CDR3 region has 14 residues. Supplemented by reference TRBV9 and TRBJ2-3, the full variable domain reads DSGVTQTPKHLITATGQRVTLRCSPRSGDLSVYWYQQSLDQGLQFLIQYYNGEERAKGNILERFSAQQFPDLHSELNLSSLELGDSALYFCASSPPRRTDTQYFGPGTRLTVL.

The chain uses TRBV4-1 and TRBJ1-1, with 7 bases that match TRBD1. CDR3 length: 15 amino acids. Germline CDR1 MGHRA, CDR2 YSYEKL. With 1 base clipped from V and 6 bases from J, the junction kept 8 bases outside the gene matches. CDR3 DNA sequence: TGCGCCAGCAGCCAAGGGACAGGTGGGGGGGCTGAAGCTTTCTTT. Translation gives CASSQGTGGGAEAFF.

Here the CDR3 reads CASSQVGLLYNEQFF. In nucleotides, the CDR3 is TGTGCCAGCAGCCAGGTGGGACTTCTCTACAATGAGCAGTTCTTC. The rearrangement links TRBV14 to TRBJ2-1; tentative D call: TRBD2 (6 bases). The germline gives CDR1 SGHDN, CDR2 FVKESK. The CDR3 covers 15 residues. The V end lost 3 bases, the J end lost 3 bases, and 12 bases lay between the germline ends. Filled out from reference TRBV14 and TRBJ2-1, the complete variable domain reads EAGVTQFPSHSVIEKGQTVTLRCDPISGHDNLYWYRRVMGKEIKFLLHFVKESKQDESGMPNNRFLAERTGGTYSTLKVQPAELEDSGVYFCASSQVGLLYNEQFFGPGTRLTVL.

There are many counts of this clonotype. In DNA form, the CDR3 reads TGTGCCAGCAGGTCCGGGACAGGGACCTACGAGCAGTACTTC. This encodes CASRSGTGTYEQYF. V gene TRBV7-2 combines with J gene TRBJ2-7; TRBD1 matches 9 bases. Germline assignment: CDR1 SGHTA and CDR2 FQGNSA. With V trimmed by 6 bases and J by 2 bases, 5 bases remained unmatched. This CDR3 is built from 14 residues. Full variable domain (missing parts from reference TRBV7-2 and TRBJ2-7): GAGVSQSPSNKVTEKGKDVELRCDPISGHTALYWYRQSLGQGLEFLIYFQGNSAPDKSGLPSDRFSAERTGGSVSTLTIQRTQQEDSAVYLCASRSGTGTYEQYFGPGTRLTVT.

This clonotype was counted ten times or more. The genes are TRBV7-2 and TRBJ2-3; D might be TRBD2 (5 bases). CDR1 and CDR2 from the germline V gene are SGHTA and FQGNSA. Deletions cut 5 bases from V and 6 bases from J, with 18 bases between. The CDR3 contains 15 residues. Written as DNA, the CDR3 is TGTGCCAGCAGCGAAAGCGCCGGGAATTGGGATACGCAGTATTTT. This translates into CASSESAGNWDTQYF.

The CDR3 DNA reads TGTGCCAGCAGACCCGGGACTAGCGGGATGAATGAGCAGTTCTTC. Its protein is CASRPGTSGMNEQFF. The V and J genes are TRBV6-5 and TRBJ2-1; 13 bases are a match to TRBD2. The V segment lost 6 bases and the J segment 7 bases; nucleotides outside the gene matches: 6. The germline V gene has CDR1 MNHEY and CDR2 SVGAGI. The CDR3 is 15 amino acids.

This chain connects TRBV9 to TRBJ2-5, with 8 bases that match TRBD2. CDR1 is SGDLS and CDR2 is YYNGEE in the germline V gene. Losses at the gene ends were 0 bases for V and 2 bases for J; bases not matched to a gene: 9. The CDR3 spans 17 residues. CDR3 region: CASSVARGLANQETQYF. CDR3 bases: TGTGCCAGCAGCGTAGCCCGAGGACTAGCTAATCAAGAGACCCAGTACTTC.

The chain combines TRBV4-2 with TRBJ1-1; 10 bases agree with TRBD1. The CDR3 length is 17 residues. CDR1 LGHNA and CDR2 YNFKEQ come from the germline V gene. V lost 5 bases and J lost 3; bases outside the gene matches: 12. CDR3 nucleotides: TGTGCCAGCAGCGATTCCCGGGACAGGGGTAGTTACACTGAAGCTTTCTTT. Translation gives CASSDSRDRGSYTEAFF.

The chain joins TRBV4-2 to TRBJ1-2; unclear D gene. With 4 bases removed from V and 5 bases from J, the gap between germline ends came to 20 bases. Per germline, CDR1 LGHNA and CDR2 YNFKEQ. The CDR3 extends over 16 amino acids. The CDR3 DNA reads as TGTGCCAGCAGCCTGCTTTCCGGGTCCTATGAGTATGGCTACACCTTC. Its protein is CASSLLSGSYEYGYTF.

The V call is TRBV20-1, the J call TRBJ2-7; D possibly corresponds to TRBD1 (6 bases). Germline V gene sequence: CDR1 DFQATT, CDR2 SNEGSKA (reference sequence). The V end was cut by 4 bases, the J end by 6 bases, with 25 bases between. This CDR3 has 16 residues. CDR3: CSATVQGAGQALEQYF. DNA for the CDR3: TGCAGTGCTACAGTACAGGGAGCCGGGCAGGCCCTCGAGCAGTACTTC.

The DNA for the CDR3 is TGTGCCAGCAGCTCTGCCCTCGGGGACAGGGGGACCGGGGAGCTGTTTTTT. Protein sequence: CASSSALGDRGTGELFF. The V and J genes are TRBV7-2 and TRBJ2-2; 11 nucleotides agree with TRBD1. With 4 bases clipped from V and 5 bases from J, the junction kept 9 bases outside the gene matches. CDR1 is SGHTA and CDR2 is FQGNSA in the germline V gene. The length of the CDR3 is 17 residues.

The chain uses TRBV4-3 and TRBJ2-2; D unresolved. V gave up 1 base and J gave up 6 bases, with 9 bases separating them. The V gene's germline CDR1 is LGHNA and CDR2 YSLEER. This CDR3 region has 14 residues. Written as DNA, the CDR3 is TGCGCCAGCAGCCAAGTGCTTAGCCCCGGGGAGCTGTTTTTT. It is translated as CASSQVLSPGELFF.

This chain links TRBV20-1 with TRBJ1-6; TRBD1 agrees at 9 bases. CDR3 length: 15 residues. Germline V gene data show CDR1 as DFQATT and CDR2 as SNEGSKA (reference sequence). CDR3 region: CSQLSGQGTNSPLHF. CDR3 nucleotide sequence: TGCAGCCAGCTATCGGGACAGGGTACGAATTCACCCCTCCACTTT.

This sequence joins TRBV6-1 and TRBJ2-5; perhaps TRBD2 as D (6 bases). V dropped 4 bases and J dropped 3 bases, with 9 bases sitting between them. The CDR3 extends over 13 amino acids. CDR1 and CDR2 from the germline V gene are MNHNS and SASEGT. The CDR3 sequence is CASSGSGEETQYF. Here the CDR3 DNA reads TGTGCCAGCAGTGGGTCGGGGGAAGAGACCCAGTACTTC.